This paragraph covers one T cell receptor (beta chain) sequence. MiXCR was run by TCRdb on the RT-PCR reads, yielding one entry per CDR3 protein. This repertoire shows roughly 190,000 distinct CDR3 sequences, roughly 40% found once; its top ten account for around 35%. The sample comes from a study of patients and donors after allogeneic stem cell transplantation. V was cut by 5 bases and J by 4 bases, with 9 bases left in between. CDR1 is SGHTA, CDR2 FQGNSA, per germline. The CDR3 is 13 residues long. The specimen was blood, either unsorted or a sorted T cell fraction (not recorded which). This TCR derives from a human donor who was either an allogeneic HSCT recipient or a stem cell or donor lymphocyte infusion donor (not recorded which). It is not recorded whose cells these are; they may come from a transplant donor. V is TRBV7-2 and J is TRBJ1-5; a weak D match, TRBD1 (5 bases). The CDR3 bases are TGTGCCAGCAGCCGGGGGGAGAATCAGCCCCAGCATTTT. This encodes CASSRGENQPQHF.